This T cell receptor beta chain was obtained from a study of graft-versus-host responses after intestinal transplantation (dated by TCRdb to the early 2020s). Regarding the study in general: Recipients received multivisceral, liver-intestinal, or isolated intestinal transplants. All recipients received anti-thymocyte globulin induction followed by maintenance tacrolimus and steroids for 3 to 4 years. After intestinal transplantation, graft-versus-host and host-versus-graft alloreactive T cell clones were followed in the graft, circulation and bone marrow using bulk TCR-beta CDR3 sequencing. To identify alloreactive clones, pre-transplant mixed lymphocyte reaction products were sequenced and compared with unstimulated pre-transplant donor and recipient T cells. The cohort enrolled approximately 24 intestinal transplant recipients, one of whom was a retransplant, and a few patients without pretransplant specimens were excluded. Donor T cell macrochimerism was defined as a peak of at least 4% donor T cells among recipient peripheral blood mononuclear cells. Rather than going through the commercial service, samples from a few later patients were sequenced in-house on an Illumina MiSeq and processed with MiXCR.

CDR1 and CDR2 are drawn from the germline V gene: SGHRS, YFSETQ. Reading from cysteine to phenylalanine, the CDR3 counts 16 amino acids. Here the CDR3 DNA is all that survives: 48 bases in frame from base 1. Trimming removed 3 bases from V and 8 bases from J; the gene matches leave 13 bases unexplained. Receptors were amplified or captured by the immunoSEQ multiplex PCR assay. For most patients, genomic DNA was isolated using the Qiagen DNeasy Blood and Tissue Kit and was shipped frozen to Adaptive Biotechnologies for TCR sequencing. For most patients, genomic DNA was subjected to high-throughput TCR-beta CDR3 sequencing by Adaptive Biotechnologies. For the original study's pipeline: Adaptive's ImmunoSEQ software supplied the TCR sequencing data for around 19 patients, while MiXCR and VDJtools were used to process a few other patients. To correct CD4 versus CD8 sorting errors, any sequence found in both subsets at a frequency ratio below 5:1 was removed. Because the origin of CDR3 nucleotide sequences shared between donor and recipient could not be assigned, those sequences were removed. To count as alloreactive, a clone needed at least 2-fold expansion over unstimulated cells and a minimum CFSE-low frequency of 0.002% (template counts) or 0.001% (read counts). Mappable clones were those detected in sequenced pre-transplant spleen, lymph node, or MLR CFSE-low populations of the donor or recipient. Cumulative frequency of alloreactive clones was calculated as a percentage of all sequences weighted by copy number. The immuneACCESS repertoire file appears here via TCRdb, limited to in-frame rearrangements. These files lack a portion of the clones; in checked studies, under half of the deficit traces to unresolved V genes, and the cause of the others is not known. The V and J calls and clone size were taken over from that table, and D and trimming were inferred from the DNA. The sample contains 85,000 to 100,000 clones, just under 95% of them found a single time. Clones ranked in the top ten supply approximately 0.064% of the sample.

What the authors observed across the whole study: GvH clones were detected in recipient bone marrow, and some of these GvH clones were observed earlier in ileal mucosa or blood, consistent with an intestinal mucosal origin. Peak levels of circulating GvH clones were associated with declines in HvG clones early after transplant. The conclusions were limited by the relatively low number and heterogeneity of the intestinal transplant patients. High GvH to HvG T cell clonal ratios were observed in the allografts of patients with donor T cell macrochimerism.

The label giving this sample's time point can be read as: cells obtained before transplantation from donor or recipient. CD3+CD4+ and CD3+CD8+ populations were FACS-sorted from unstimulated pre-transplant donor and recipient cells taken from spleen or lymph nodes. On this clone: What antigen it recognizes has not been identified. No base-level quality is on record; no much larger clone is a single base apart.

The TCR was taken from a human donor who was the organ donor for an intestinal transplant. The chain is made from TRBV5-1 and TRBJ1-2; 10 middle bases align to TRBD1. The specimen comprised unstimulated CD8+ T cells sorted from spleen or lymph node cells, sampled before transplant. At the DNA level, the sequence is TGCGCCAGCAGCTCACAAGGAGCCGGGACAGGGGACGGCTACACCTTC. This codes for CASSSQGAGTGDGYTF.